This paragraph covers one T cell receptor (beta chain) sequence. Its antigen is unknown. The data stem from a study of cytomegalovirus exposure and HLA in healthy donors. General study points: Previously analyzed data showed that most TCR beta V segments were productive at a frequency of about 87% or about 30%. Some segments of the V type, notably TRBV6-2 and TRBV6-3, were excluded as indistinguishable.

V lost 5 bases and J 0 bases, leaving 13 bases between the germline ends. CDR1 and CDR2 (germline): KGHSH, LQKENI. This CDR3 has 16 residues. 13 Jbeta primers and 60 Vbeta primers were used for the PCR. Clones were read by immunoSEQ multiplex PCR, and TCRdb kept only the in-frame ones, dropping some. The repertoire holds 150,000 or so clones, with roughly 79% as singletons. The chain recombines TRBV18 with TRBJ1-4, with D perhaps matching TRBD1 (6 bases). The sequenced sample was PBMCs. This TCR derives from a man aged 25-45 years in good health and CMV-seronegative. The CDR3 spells CASSTGSKATNEKLFF. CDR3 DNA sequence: TGTGCCAGCTCAACAGGGTCGAAAGCAACTAATGAAAAACTGTTTTTT.